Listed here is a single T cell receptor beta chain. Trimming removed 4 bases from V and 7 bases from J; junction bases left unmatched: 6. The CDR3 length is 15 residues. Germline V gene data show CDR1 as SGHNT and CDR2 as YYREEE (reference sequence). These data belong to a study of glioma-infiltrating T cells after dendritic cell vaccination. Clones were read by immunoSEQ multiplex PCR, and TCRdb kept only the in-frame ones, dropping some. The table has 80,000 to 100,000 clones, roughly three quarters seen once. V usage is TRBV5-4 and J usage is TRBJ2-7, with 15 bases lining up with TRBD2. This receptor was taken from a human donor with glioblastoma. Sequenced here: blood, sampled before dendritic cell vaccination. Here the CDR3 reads CASSQGGTSGREQYF. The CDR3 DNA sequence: TGTGCCAGCAGCCAGGGGGGGACTAGCGGGAGGGAGCAGTACTTC.